This T cell receptor beta chain was recorded in a study of blood T cell repertoires in COVID-19. In the study overall: The cDNA or gDNA used as material had been derived from T cells, B-cell-depleted T cells, or PBMCs.

The CDR3 runs to 14 residues. Between the trimmed V and J ends, which lost 2 bases and 4 bases, there was a span of 11 bases. Germline V gene sequence: CDR1 LGHDT, CDR2 YNNKEL (reference sequence). Data came from immunoSEQ multiplex PCR; TCRdb stores just in-frame clones and leaves some out. This table has about 160,000 clones, around 84% appearing once. V and J are TRBV3-1 (or the pseudogene TRBV3-2) and TRBJ1-1; D remains unclear. The source of this sequence is a man between 35 and 55 years old who had recovered from COVID-19. The material sequenced was PBMCs or T cells enriched from blood (not recorded which). CDR3 loop: CASSQPHGGTEAFF. Here the CDR3 DNA reads TGTGCCAGCAGCCAACCCCACGGCGGCACTGAAGCTTTCTTT.